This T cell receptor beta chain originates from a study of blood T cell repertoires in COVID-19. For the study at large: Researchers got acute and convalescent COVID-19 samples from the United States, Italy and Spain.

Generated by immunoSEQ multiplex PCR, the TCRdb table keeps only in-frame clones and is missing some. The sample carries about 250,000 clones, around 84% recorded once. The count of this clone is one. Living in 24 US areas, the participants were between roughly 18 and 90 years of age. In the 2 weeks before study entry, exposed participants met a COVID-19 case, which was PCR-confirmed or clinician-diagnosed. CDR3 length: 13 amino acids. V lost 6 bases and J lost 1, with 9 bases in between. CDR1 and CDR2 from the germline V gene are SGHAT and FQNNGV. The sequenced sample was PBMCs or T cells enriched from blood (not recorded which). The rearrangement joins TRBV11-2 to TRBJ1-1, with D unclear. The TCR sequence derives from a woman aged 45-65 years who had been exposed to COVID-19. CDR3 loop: CASSLSKNTEAFF. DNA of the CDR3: TGTGCCAGCAGTCTAAGTAAGAACACTGAAGCTTTCTTT.